This TCR beta chain comes out of a study of T cells in Graves' hyperthyroidism and ophthalmopathy. The study, taken as a whole, reports: Most thyroid-expanded clonotypes above 0.001 were also found in blood. The model anticipated ophthalmopathy a median 6.5 months pre-onset.

This clonotype occurred many times. As yet, its antigen is unknown. Aged 18 to 65, the patients had hyperthyroidism that was newly diagnosed and had lasted under 2 months. Fresh 10 ml peripheral blood yielded PBMCs. Germline V gives CDR1 SGHTA, CDR2 FQGNSA. This CDR3 spans 16 amino acids. J lost 0 bases, V lost 5 bases, and 6 bases had no gene match. RNA transcripts provided the source from which TCR beta CDR3 regions were amplified. HTBI primers drove first-round RT-PCR of the TCR CDR3. TCRdb passed the multiplex PCR reads through MiXCR, listing each CDR3 protein once. This table has about 420,000 distinct CDR3 sequences, roughly 15% appearing once.

This TCR derives from a woman younger than 35 with Graves' hyperthyroidism. Material: blood. The V and J genes are TRBV7-2 and TRBJ2-3; 9 bases line up with TRBD2. CDR3 DNA: TGTGCCAGCAGCCCCAATAGCGGGAGTAGCACAGATACGCAGTATTTT. Its protein product is CASSPNSGSSTDTQYF.